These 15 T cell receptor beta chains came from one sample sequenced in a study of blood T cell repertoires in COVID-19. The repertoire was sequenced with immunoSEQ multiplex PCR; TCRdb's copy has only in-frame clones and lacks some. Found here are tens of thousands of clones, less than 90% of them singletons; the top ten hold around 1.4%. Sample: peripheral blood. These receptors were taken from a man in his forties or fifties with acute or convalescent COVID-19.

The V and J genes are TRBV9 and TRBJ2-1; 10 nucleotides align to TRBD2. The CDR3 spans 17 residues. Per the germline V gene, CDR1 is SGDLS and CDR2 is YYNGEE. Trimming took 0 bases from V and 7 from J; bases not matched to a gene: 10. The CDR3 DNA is TGTGCCAGCAGCGTAGGGGGACTAGCGATTTCGGGGAATGAGCAGTTCTTC. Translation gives CASSVGGLAISGNEQFF.

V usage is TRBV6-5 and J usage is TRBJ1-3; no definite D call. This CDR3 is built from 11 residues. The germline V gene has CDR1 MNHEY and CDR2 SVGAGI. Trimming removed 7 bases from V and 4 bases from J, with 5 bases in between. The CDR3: CASTYGNTIYF. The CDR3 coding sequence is TGTGCCAGCACCTACGGAAACACCATATATTTT.

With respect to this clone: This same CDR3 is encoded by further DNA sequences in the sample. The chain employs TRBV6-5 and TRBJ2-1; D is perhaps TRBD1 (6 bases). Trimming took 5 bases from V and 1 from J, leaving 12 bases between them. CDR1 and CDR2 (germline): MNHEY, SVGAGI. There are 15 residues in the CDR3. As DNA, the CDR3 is TGTGCCAGCAGTACCACAGGGCCGTCCTACAATGAGCAGTTCTTC. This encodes CASSTTGPSYNEQFF.

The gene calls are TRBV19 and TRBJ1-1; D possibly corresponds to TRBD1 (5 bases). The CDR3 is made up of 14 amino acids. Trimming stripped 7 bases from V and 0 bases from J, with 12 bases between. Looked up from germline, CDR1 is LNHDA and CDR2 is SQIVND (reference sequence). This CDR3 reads CASTTMGLNTEAFF. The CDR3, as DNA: TGTGCCAGTACCACCATGGGGCTGAACACTGAAGCTTTCTTT.

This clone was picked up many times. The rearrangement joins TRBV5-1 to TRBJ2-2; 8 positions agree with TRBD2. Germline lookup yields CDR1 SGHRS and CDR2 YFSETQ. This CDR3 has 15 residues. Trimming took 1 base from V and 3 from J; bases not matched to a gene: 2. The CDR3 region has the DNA TGCGCCAGCAGCTTGATACTAGCGGACACCGGGGAGCTGTTTTTT. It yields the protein CASSLILADTGELFF. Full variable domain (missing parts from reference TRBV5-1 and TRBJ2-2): KAGVTQTPRYLIKTRGQQVTLSCSPISGHRSVSWYQQTPGQGLQFLFEYFSETQRNKGNFPGRFSGRQFSNSRSEMNVSTLELGDSALYLCASSLILADTGELFFGEGSRLTVL.

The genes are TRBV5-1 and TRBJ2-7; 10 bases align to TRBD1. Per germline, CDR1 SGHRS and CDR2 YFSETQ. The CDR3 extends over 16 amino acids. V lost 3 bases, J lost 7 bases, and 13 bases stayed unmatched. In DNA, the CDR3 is TGCGCCAGCAGCTGGACTCCAGGACAGGGGGTCGGGGAGCAGTACTTC. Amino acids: CASSWTPGQGVGEQYF.

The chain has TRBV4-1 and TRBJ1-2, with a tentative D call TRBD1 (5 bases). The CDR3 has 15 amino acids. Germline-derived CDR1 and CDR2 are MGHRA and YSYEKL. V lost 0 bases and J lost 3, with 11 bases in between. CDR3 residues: CASSQESAGHYGYTF. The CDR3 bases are TGCGCCAGCAGCCAAGAAAGTGCAGGGCACTATGGCTACACCTTC.

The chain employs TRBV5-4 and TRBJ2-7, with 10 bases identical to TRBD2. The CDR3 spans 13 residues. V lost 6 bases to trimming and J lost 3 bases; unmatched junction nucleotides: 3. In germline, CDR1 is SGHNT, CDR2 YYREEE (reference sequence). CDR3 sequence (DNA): TGTGCCAGCACCGGGACTAGCGACTACGAGCAGTACTTC. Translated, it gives CASTGTSDYEQYF. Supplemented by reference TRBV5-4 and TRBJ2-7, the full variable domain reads ETGVTQSPTHLIKTRGQQVTLRCSSQSGHNTVSWYQQALGQGPQFIFQYYREEENGRGNFPPRFSGLQFPNYSSELNVNALELDDSALYLCASTGTSDYEQYFGPGTRLTVT.

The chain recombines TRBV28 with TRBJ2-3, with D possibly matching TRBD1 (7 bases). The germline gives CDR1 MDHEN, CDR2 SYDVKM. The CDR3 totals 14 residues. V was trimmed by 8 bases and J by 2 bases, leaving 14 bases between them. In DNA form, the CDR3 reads TGTGCCAGCGAGGGGGCGGGGAACACAGATACGCAGTATTTT. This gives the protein CASEGAGNTDTQYF.

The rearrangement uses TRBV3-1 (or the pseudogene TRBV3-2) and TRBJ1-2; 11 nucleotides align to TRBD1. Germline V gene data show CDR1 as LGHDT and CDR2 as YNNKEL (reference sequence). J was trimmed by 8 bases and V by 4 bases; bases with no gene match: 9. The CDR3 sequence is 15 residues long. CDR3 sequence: CASSPRTGGAGGYTF. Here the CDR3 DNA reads TGTGCCAGCAGCCCTCGGACAGGGGGCGCCGGGGGCTACACCTTC.

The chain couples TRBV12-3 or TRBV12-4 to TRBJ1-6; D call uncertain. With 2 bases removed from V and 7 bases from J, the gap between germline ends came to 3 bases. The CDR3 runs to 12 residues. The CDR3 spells CASSLLNSPLHF. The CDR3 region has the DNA TGTGCCAGCAGTTTACTCAATTCACCCCTCCACTTT.

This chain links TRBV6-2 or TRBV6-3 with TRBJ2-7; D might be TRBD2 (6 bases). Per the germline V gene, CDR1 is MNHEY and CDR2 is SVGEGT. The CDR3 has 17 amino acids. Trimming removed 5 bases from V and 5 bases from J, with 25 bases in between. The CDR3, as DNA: TGTGCCAGCAGTGGGCCCGCGGGGCGGCTAGATACCCACGAGCAGTACTTC. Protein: CASSGPAGRLDTHEQYF.

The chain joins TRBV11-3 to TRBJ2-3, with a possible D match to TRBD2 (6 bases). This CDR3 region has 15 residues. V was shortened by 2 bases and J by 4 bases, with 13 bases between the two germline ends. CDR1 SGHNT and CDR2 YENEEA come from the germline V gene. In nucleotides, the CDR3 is TGTGCCAGCAGCTTATGGACGGTAGCGGCAGATACGCAGTATTTT. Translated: CASSLWTVAADTQYF.

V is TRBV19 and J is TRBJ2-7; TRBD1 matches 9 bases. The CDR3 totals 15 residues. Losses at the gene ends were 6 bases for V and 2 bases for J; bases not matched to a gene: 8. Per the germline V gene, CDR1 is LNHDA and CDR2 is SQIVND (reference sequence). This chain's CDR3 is CASSARQGETYEQYF. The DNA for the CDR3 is TGTGCCAGTAGCGCCCGACAGGGGGAGACCTACGAGCAGTACTTC.

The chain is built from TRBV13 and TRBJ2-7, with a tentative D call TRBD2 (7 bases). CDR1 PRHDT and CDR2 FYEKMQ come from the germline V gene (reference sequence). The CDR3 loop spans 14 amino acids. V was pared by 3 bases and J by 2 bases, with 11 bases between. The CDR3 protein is CASSLGGAPYEQYF. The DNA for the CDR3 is TGTGCCAGCAGCTTGGGGGGGGCGCCCTACGAGCAGTACTTC.